The clone carrying this TCR beta chain was recorded many times. Its antigen remains unidentified. The sample is drawn from a study of CD8+CD57+ T cells in acquired aplastic anemia. Across the whole study: Sorted CD4+ plus CD8+ cells gave DNA averaging 3.2 ug.

Study-level results: A set of approximately 30 CD8+ CDR3 sequences was shared between patients and controls, and these sequences appeared highly expressed in patients. Patients and controls were not found to differ significantly in CD8+ Simpson's diversity.

Flow cytometry had shown expanded CD8+CD57+ cells in the patients chosen for sequencing. TCR beta VDJ and CDR3 were profiled, and genomic DNA was the template. TCRdb re-derived calls from the reads in MiXCR, one entry per CDR3 protein. This sample has about 470,000 distinct CDR3 sequences, with around 30% found just once. CDR1 is SNHLY, CDR2 FYNNEI, per germline. The CDR3 runs to 14 residues. V dropped 5 bases and J dropped 2; count of bases not matched to a gene: 3. This receptor was taken from a human donor with aplastic anemia. The sequenced material came from sorted CD4+, CD8+, or CD8+CD57+ T cells (not recorded which) from PBMCs. The rearrangement uses TRBV2 and TRBJ2-5; the match to TRBD2 covers 9 bases. CDR3 coding DNA: TGTGCCAGCAGTTACAGCGGGAGGCAAGAGACCCAGTACTTC. Translated: CASSYSGRQETQYF.